This section outlines one TCR beta chain sequence together with its context. Its antigen is still unknown. The data originate from a study of graft-versus-host responses after intestinal transplantation. Study-level findings and limits: Some patients had graft-donor T cell macrochimerism. In their allografts, the ratios of graft-versus-host to host-versus-graft T cell clones were high.

CDR1 is MNHEY and CDR2 is SMNVEV in the germline V gene (reference sequence). The CDR3 is made up of 14 amino acids. The V segment lost 3 bases and the J segment 8 bases; nucleotides outside the gene matches: 4. Only in-frame clones appear in the TCRdb table, and some are missing; sequencing was by immunoSEQ multiplex PCR. Found here are roughly 77,000 clones, roughly 90% of them singletons; the top ten hold 2.5%. The specimen comprised unstimulated CD8+ T cells sorted from spleen or lymph node cells, sampled before intestinal transplant. The receptor was derived from a human donor who received an intestinal transplant. The genes are TRBV27 and TRBJ1-2; the match to TRBD1 covers 12 bases. In DNA form, the CDR3 reads TGTGCCAGCAGTTTGGGACAGGGGGCGCTCGGCTACACCTTC. This codes for CASSLGQGALGYTF.